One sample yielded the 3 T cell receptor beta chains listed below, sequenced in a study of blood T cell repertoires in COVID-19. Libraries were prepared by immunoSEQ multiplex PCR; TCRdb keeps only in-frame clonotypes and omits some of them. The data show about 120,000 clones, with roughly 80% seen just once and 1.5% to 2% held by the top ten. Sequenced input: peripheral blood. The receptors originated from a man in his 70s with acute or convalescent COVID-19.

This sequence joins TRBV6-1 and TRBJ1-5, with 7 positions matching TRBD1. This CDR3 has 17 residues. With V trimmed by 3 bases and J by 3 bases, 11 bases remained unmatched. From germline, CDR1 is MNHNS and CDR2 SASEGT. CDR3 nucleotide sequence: TGTGCCAGCAGTGACAAATACAGGGGCGCGGACAATCAGCCCCAGCATTTT. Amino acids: CASSDKYRGADNQPQHF.

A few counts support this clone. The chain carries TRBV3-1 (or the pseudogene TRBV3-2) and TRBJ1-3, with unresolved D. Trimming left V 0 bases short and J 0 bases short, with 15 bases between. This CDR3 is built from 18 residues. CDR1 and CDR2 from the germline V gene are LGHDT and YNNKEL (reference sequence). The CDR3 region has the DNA TGTGCCAGCAGCCAAGATAACAGCCCTTCCTACTCTGGAAACACCATATATTTT. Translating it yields CASSQDNSPSYSGNTIYF.

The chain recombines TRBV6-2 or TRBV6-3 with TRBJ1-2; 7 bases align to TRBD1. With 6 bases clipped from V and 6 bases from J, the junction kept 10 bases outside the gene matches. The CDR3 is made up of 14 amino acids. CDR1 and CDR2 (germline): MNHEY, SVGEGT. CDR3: CASSGRQGAHGYTF. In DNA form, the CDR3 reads TGTGCCAGCAGCGGACGACAGGGCGCTCATGGCTACACCTTC.